This TCR beta chain was found in a study of T-cell reconstitution after alpha-beta-depleted transplantation in children. General study points: The origin of high day-60 TCRbeta diversity in some patients lay in surviving recipient T cells and thymic progenitors. Fresh T-cell production supplied most of the T-cell counts and diversity seen one year after transplant. Reportedly, alpha-beta T cells present about two months post-transplant originated from several hundred expanded clones of graft origin.

This clonotype has ten or more counts. Its antigen is as yet unknown. This CDR3 comprises 13 residues. CDR1 is SQVTM and CDR2 is ANQGSEA in the germline V gene. V lost 8 bases to trimming and J lost 0 bases; unmatched junction nucleotides: 4. Preparation of the TCRbeta library was carried out with unique molecular identifiers. TCRdb used MiXCR to reprocess the PCR reads, holding one entry per CDR3 protein. The data contain about 240,000 distinct CDR3 sequences, roughly 24% of them singletons. This chain connects TRBV29-1 to TRBJ2-1; 7 nucleotides align to TRBD1. The clonotype comes from a girl aged 2-10 years with Fanconi anemia, due to receive a stem cell transplant. Source: PBMCs, taken before TCRalphabeta/CD19-depleted stem cell transplant. In DNA form, the CDR3 reads TGCAGCAGTGGACAGGACTCCTACAATGAGCAGTTCTTC. This gives the protein CSSGQDSYNEQFF.